The rows below give T cell receptor beta chains drawn from one sample of a study of siplizumab effects on memory and regulatory T cells. Sequencing used immunoSEQ multiplex PCR; TCRdb keeps in-frame clones, though not all of them. The profile shows about 87,000 clones, around 90% of them singletons. Sequencing was carried out using Tregs sorted from blood. The receptors shown here come from a human donor in good health. Each CDR3 is given with its conserved first and last residue. Fields, in order: D gene, J gene, clone size, V gene, CDR3 DNA, CDR3 protein. The D gene is left open where the match is weak. Part of the rows lack a size; the others show once, few, many or a class for expanded clones.

NA | TRBJ1-1 | NA | TRBV28 | TGTGCCAGCAGGGGAGTCGTCACTGAAGCTTTCTTT | CASRGVVTEAFF
NA | TRBJ1-4 | NA | TRBV4-3 | TGCGCCAGCAGCCAAGATACAGGGTTTAATGAAAAACTGTTTTTT | CASSQDTGFNEKLFF
NA | TRBJ2-7 | NA | TRBV10-3 | TGTGCCAAGCCCGCCGGGGAGCAGTACTTC | CAKPAGEQYF
NA | TRBJ2-3 | NA | TRBV5-1 | TGCGCCAGCAGTGGAAGAGATACGCAGTATTTT | CASSGRDTQYF
NA | TRBJ2-1 | NA | TRBV5-4 | TGTGCCAGCACCTCCGGGCCCAGCTCCTACAATGAGCAGTTCTTC | CASTSGPSSYNEQFF
NA | TRBJ1-1 | NA | TRBV7-2 | TGTGCCAGCAGCTTAGAACAGGGCTCACTATTGAACACTGAAGCTTTCTTT | CASSLEQGSLLNTEAFF
NA | TRBJ1-1 | NA | TRBV5-1 | TGCGCCAGCAGCTCACCGGGGGTCGGGATGAACACTGAAGCTTTCTTT | CASSSPGVGMNTEAFF
NA | TRBJ1-2 | NA | TRBV9 | TGTGCCAGCAGCCCTTCGATGGGCGGAGCTAACTATGGCTACACCTTC | CASSPSMGGANYGYTF
TRBD1 | TRBJ2-5 | NA | TRBV5-1 | TGCGCCAGCAGCTCCAACTCCAGACAGGGCCGGTCCCAAGAGACCCAGTACTTC | CASSSNSRQGRSQETQYF
NA | TRBJ2-5 | NA | TRBV6-5 | TGTGCCAGCCACAGGGAAGAGACCCAGTACTTC | CASHREETQYF
NA | TRBJ2-7 | NA | TRBV7-9 | TGTGCCAGCAGCTATCAAACAGGGAACGAGCAGTACTTC | CASSYQTGNEQYF
NA | TRBJ1-2 | once | TRBV4-2 | TGTGCCAGCAGCCAATGGGATGGAAGTGGCTACACCTTC | CASSQWDGSGYTF
TRBD1 | TRBJ2-7 | NA | TRBV6-5 | TGTGCCAGCAGTTACAGGGGGCGGTTCGACGAGCAGTACTTC | CASSYRGRFDEQYF
NA | TRBJ2-7 | once | TRBV11-2 | TGTGCCAGCAGCTTAGGTGGGTTCGAGCAGTACTTC | CASSLGGFEQYF
TRBD2 | TRBJ2-7 | NA | TRBV19 | TGTGCCACTCAAAAGGGAGGGCGGGACGAGCAGTACTTC | CATQKGGRDEQYF
NA | TRBJ2-5 | NA | TRBV6-5 | TGTGCCAGCAGTAGCTACCAAGAGACCCAGTACTTC | CASSSYQETQYF
TRBD1 | TRBJ2-7 | NA | TRBV10-3 | TGTGCCATCAGCGGAGACAGGGTTTTGTCCCACGAGCAGTACTTC | CAISGDRVLSHEQYF
NA | TRBJ2-3 | NA | TRBV7-6 | TGTGCCAGCAGCTTAGGGACAGATACGCAGTATTTT | CASSLGTDTQYF
NA | TRBJ2-1 | NA | TRBV5-5 | TGTGCCAGCAGCTTGGGATCGAATAAATACAATGAGCAGTTCTTC | CASSLGSNKYNEQFF
NA | TRBJ1-2 | NA | TRBV28 | TGTGCCAGCGGGGGGAGGGGCTACACCTTC | CASGGRGYTF
NA | TRBJ1-2 | NA | TRBV2 | TGTGCCAGCAGTCCCCTAGGAAACTATGGCTACACCTTC | CASSPLGNYGYTF
NA | TRBJ2-3 | NA | TRBV7-3 | TGTGCCAGCAGCTTAACGGCGGGCACAGATACGCAGTATTTT | CASSLTAGTDTQYF
TRBD1 | TRBJ1-6 | NA | TRBV6-5 | TGTGCCAGCAGTTTAGCCGGGACAGATTCACCCCTCCACTTT | CASSLAGTDSPLHF
NA | TRBJ1-1 | NA | TRBV5-6 | TGTGCCAGCGGTCCCGGGGGGGTACGGGCGGCGGCGAACACTGAAGCTTTCTTT | CASGPGGVRAAANTEAFF
TRBD1 | TRBJ2-7 | many | TRBV5-1 | TGCGCCAGCAGAAAACAAGACAGGGGGAATTACGAGCAGTACTTC | CASRKQDRGNYEQYF
NA | TRBJ2-5 | NA | TRBV7-2 | TGTGCCAGCAGCCTACAGGTTCAAGAGACCCAGTACTTC | CASSLQVQETQYF
TRBD1 | TRBJ2-7 | NA | TRBV6-5 | TGTGCCAGCAGTTACGCGAACAGGGGTTCCTACGAGCAGTACTTC | CASSYANRGSYEQYF
NA | TRBJ2-2 | NA | TRBV19 | TGTGCCAGTAGTTTGAACACCGGGGAGCTGTTTTTT | CASSLNTGELFF
NA | TRBJ2-1 | NA | TRBV9 | TGTGCCAGCAGCGTAGCGGGCGGGGAATACAATGAGCAGTTCTTC | CASSVAGGEYNEQFF
NA | TRBJ1-1 | NA | TRBV23-1 | TGCGCCAGCAGTCAATCGATGAGGGGGGCTAGGGCTTTCTTT | CASSQSMRGARAFF
NA | TRBJ2-5 | NA | TRBV19 | TGTGCCAGTAGTACTTTGGAGACCCAGTACTTC | CASSTLETQYF
NA | TRBJ1-2 | NA | TRBV29-1 | TGCAGCGTTGAAGTTCAGGCGTGGTTGGAATCTAACTATGGCTACACCTTC | CSVEVQAWLESNYGYTF
NA | TRBJ2-3 | NA | TRBV9 | TGTGCCAGCAGCGTAGTAGGAGGTACAGATACGCAGTATTTT | CASSVVGGTDTQYF
NA | TRBJ1-2 | NA | TRBV9 | TGTGCCAGCAGCGTAGCGGGGGCCTATGGCTACACCTTC | CASSVAGAYGYTF
NA | TRBJ2-7 | NA | TRBV6-5 | TGTGCCAGCAGTTATACCAGCCTCCGAGGGTCCGAGCAGTACTTC | CASSYTSLRGSEQYF
NA | TRBJ2-3 | NA | TRBV5-4 | TGTGCCAGCAGCTTGGTTCCAGATACGCAGTATTTT | CASSLVPDTQYF
NA | TRBJ2-5 | NA | TRBV5-4 | TGTGCCAGCAGCAAGACACTGGACAGCGAGTGGGAGGAGACCCAGTACTTC | CASSKTLDSEWEETQYF
NA | TRBJ2-1 | NA | TRBV7-2 | TGTGCCAGCAGCTTACAGAAGTTCGGTGAGCAGTTCTTC | CASSLQKFGEQFF
TRBD1 | TRBJ1-5 | NA | TRBV19 | TGTGCCAGTAGTACCGGACAGGTTTCGAGGAATCAGCCCCAGCATTTT | CASSTGQVSRNQPQHF
NA | TRBJ2-3 | NA | TRBV19 | TGTGCCAGTAGTATCGGTGGGTCAGCTAGCACAGATACGCAGTATTTT | CASSIGGSASTDTQYF
NA | TRBJ1-4 | few | TRBV7-9 | TGTGCCAGCAGCTCCCCACAGGGCGCAAAACTGTTTTTT | CASSSPQGAKLFF
TRBD1 | TRBJ2-7 | medium-sized | TRBV19 | TGTGCCAGTAGTTCGATACCGGGACAGGGTAAGAACGAGCAGTACTTC | CASSSIPGQGKNEQYF
TRBD1 | TRBJ2-7 | NA | TRBV19 | TGTGCCAGTAGTATAGAACAGGGGGCACCCTACGAGCAGTACTTC | CASSIEQGAPYEQYF
TRBD2 | TRBJ2-1 | NA | TRBV11-3 | TGTGCCAGCAGCTTGGGTCGGGGGGGCCTTCCCGATGAGCAGTTCTTC | CASSLGRGGLPDEQFF
NA | TRBJ1-5 | NA | TRBV25-1 | TGTGCCAGCAGTGAATCTCGGGGGGCCCATAGCAATCAGCCCCAGCATTTT | CASSESRGAHSNQPQHF
NA | TRBJ1-6 | few | TRBV30 | TGTGCCTGGAGTGTCGGCGAAGTCGGCTCACCCCTCCACTTT | CAWSVGEVGSPLHF
NA | TRBJ1-1 | NA | TRBV19 | TGTGCCACCAGATATGGGGCGGGGGGTGCTTTCTTT | CATRYGAGGAFF
NA | TRBJ1-4 | NA | TRBV19 | TGTGCCAGTAGCGAAAGGCAGGGGACTAATGAAAAACTGTTTTTT | CASSERQGTNEKLFF